This TCR beta chain was identified in a study of patients and donors after allogeneic stem cell transplantation. By its share, this clonotype is large (0.1 to 1%). TCRdb re-called the RT-PCR reads through MiXCR, storing one row per CDR3 protein. The data contain about 1,800 distinct CDR3 sequences, approximately 15% of them singletons. The specimen sequenced was blood, either unsorted or a sorted T cell fraction (not recorded which). The clonotype was recovered from a human donor who was either an allogeneic HSCT recipient or a stem cell or donor lymphocyte infusion donor (not recorded which). It is not recorded whose cells these are; they may come from a transplant donor.

CDR3 protein: CASSLEQAPTQYF. DNA for the CDR3: TGTGCCAGCAGCTTAGAACAGGCTCCTACCCAGTACTTC. The rearrangement links TRBV11-2 to TRBJ2-5; D may be TRBD1 (5 bases). This CDR3 is 13 amino acids long. V was pared by 0 bases and J by 8 bases, with 10 bases between. In germline, CDR1 is SGHAT, CDR2 FQNNGV.